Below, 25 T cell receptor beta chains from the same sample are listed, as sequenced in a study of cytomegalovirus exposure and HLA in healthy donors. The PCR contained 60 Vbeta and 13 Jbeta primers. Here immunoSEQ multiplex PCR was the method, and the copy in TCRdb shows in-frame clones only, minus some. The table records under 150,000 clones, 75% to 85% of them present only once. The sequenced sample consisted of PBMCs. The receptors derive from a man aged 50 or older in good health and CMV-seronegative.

The CDR3 sequence is CASSSDPRLVWSEQFF. The CDR3 DNA is TGTGCCAGCAGCTCGGACCCTCGACTAGTTTGGAGTGAGCAGTTCTTC. The genes are TRBV7-2 and TRBJ2-1; perhaps TRBD2 as D (6 bases). Germline CDR1 is SGHTA and CDR2 is FQGNSA. The CDR3 spans 16 residues. V was shortened by 4 bases and J by 9 bases, with 22 bases between the two germline ends.

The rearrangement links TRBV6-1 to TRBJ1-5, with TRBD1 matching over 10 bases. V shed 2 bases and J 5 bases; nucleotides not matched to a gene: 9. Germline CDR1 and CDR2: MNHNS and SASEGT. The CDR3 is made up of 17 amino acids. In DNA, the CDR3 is TGTGCCAGCAGTGAATACGGGGGGGACAGGGGATATCAGCCCCAGCATTTT. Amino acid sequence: CASSEYGGDRGYQPQHF.

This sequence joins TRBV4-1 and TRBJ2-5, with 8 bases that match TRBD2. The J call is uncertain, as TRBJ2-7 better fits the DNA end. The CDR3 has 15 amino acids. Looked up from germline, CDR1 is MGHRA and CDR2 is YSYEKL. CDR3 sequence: CASSQVAGLSYEQYF. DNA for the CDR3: TGCGCCAGCAGCCAGGTAGCGGGGCTCTCCTACGAGCAGTACTTC.

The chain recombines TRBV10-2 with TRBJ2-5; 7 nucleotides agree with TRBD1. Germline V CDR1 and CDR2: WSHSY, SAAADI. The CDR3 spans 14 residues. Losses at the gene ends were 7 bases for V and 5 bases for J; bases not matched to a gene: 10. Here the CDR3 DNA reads TGCGCCAGCACCCCGACAGGGATGGGCGAGACCCAGTACTTC. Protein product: CASTPTGMGETQYF.

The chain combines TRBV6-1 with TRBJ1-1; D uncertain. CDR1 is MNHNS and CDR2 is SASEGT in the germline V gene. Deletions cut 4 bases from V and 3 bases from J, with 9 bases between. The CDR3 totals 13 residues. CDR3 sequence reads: CASSGWRHTEAFF. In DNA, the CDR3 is TGTGCCAGCAGTGGGTGGAGGCACACTGAAGCTTTCTTT.

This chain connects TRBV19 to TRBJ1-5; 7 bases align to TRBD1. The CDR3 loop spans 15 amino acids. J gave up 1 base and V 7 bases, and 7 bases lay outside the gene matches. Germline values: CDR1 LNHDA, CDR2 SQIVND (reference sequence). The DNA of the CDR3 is TGTGCCAGTAATGACAGGGAGAGAAGCAATCAGCCCCAGCATTTT. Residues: CASNDRERSNQPQHF.

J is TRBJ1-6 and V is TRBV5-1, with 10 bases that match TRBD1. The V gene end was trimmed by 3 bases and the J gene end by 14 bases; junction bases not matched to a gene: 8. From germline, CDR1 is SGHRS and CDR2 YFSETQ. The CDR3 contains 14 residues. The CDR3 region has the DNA TGCGCCAGCAGCTCGACCGGGACAGGGGTGTCCCTCCACTTT. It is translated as CASSSTGTGVSLHF.

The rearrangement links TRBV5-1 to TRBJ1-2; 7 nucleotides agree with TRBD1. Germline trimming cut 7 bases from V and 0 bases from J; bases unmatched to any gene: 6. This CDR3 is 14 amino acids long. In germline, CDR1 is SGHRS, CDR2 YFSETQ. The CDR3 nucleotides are TGCGCCAGCCTCCGGGACAGTTCTAACTATGGCTACACCTTC. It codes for CASLRDSSNYGYTF.

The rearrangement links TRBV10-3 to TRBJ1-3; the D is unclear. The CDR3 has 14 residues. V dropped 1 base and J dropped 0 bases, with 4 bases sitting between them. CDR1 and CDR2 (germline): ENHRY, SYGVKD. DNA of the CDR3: TGTGCCATCAGTGAGTTCGGCTCTGGAAACACCATATATTTT. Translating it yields CAISEFGSGNTIYF.

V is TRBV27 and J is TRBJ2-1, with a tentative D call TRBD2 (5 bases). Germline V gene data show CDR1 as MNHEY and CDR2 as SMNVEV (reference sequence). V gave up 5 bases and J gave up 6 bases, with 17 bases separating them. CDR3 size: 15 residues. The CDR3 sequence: CASSPPPGIFNEQFF. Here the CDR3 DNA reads TGTGCCAGCAGTCCACCCCCCGGGATATTCAATGAGCAGTTCTTC.

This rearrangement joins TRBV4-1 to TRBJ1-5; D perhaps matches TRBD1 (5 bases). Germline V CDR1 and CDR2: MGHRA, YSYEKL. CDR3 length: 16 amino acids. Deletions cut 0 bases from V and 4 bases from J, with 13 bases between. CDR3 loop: CASSQERGGLNQPQHF. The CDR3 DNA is TGCGCCAGCAGCCAAGAAAGGGGCGGCCTAAATCAGCCCCAGCATTTT.

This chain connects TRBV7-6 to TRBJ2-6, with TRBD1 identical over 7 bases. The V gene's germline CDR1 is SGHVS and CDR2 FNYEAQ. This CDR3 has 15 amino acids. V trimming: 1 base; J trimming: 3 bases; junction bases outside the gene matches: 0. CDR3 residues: CASSLDRGGANVLTF. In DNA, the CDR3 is TGTGCCAGCAGCTTAGACAGGGGTGGGGCCAACGTCCTGACTTTC.

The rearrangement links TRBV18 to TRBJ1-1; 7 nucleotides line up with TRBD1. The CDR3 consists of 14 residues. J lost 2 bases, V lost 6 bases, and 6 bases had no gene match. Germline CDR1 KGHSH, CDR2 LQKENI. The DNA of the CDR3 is TGTGCCAGCTCTTCTGACAGGGTCAACACTGAAGCTTTCTTT. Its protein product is CASSSDRVNTEAFF.

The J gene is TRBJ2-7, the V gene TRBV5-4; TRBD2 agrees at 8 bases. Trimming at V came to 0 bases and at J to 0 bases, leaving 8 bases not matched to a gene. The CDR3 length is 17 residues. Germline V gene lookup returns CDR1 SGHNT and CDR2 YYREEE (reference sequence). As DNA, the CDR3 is TGTGCCAGCAGCTTGGCCCTAGCGGGCCCGGTCTCCTACGAGCAGTACTTC. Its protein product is CASSLALAGPVSYEQYF.

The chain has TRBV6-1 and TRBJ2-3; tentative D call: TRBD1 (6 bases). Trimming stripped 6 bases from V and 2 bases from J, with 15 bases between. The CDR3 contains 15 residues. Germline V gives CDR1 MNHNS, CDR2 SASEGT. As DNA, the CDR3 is TGTGCCAGCAGACCGGGACAATCCTACACAGATACGCAGTATTTT. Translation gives CASRPGQSYTDTQYF.

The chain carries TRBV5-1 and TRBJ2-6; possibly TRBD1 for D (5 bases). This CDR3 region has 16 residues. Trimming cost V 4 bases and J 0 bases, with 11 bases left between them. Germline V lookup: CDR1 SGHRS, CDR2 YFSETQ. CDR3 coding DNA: TGCGCCAGCAGCGGCGGACACCTCTCTGGGGCCAACGTCCTGACTTTC. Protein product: CASSGGHLSGANVLTF.

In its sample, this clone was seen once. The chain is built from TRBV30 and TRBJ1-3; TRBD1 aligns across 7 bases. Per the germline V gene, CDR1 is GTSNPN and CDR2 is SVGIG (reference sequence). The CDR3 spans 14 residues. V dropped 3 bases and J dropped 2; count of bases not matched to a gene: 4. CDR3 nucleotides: TGTGCCTGGAGAACAGGGGTAACTGGAAACACCATATATTTT. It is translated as CAWRTGVTGNTIYF. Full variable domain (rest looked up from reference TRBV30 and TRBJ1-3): SQTIHQWPATLVQPVGSPLSLECTVEGTSNPNLYWYRQAAGRGLQLLFYSVGIGQISSEVPQNLSASRPQDRQFILSSKKLLLSDSGFYLCAWRTGVTGNTIYFGEGSWLTVV.

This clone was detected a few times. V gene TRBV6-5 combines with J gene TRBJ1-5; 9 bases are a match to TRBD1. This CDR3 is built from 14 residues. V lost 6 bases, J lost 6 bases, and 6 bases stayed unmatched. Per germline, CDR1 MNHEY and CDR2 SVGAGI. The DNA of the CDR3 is TGTGCCAGCAGCCGTACAGGGGGCGTTCAGCCCCAGCATTTT. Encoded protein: CASSRTGGVQPQHF.

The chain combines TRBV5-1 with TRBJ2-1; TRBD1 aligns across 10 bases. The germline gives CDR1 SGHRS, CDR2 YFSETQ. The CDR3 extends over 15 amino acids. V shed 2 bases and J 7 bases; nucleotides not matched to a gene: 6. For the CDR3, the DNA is TGCGCCAGCAGCTTATCGACAGGGGGCTCGAATGAGCAGTTCTTC. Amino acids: CASSLSTGGSNEQFF.

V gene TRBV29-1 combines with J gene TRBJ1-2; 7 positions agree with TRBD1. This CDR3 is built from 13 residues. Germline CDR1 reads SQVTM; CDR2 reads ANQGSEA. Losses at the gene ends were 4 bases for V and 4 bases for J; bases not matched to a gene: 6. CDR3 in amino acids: CSVGEGGAYGYTF. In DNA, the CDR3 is TGCAGCGTTGGCGAAGGGGGCGCCTATGGCTACACCTTC.

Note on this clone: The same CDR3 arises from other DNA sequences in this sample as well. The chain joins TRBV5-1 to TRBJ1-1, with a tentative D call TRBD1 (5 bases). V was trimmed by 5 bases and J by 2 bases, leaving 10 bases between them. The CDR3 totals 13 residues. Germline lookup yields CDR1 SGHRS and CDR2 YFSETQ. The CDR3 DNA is TGCGCCAGCAGTTTTCAGGGTAACACTGAAGCTTTCTTT. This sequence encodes CASSFQGNTEAFF.

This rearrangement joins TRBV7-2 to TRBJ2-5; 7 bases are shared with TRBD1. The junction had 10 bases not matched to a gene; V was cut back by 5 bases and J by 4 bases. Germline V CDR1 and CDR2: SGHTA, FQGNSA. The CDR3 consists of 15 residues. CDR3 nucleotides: TGTGCCAGCAGCCCCGGGACAGACGAGGCAGAGACCCAGTACTTC. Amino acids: CASSPGTDEAETQYF.

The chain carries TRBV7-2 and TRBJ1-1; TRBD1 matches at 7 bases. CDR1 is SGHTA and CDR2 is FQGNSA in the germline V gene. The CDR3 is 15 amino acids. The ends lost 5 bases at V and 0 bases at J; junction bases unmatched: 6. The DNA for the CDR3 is TGTGCCAGCAGCCCAGGGGGGCTCATGAACACTGAAGCTTTCTTT. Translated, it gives CASSPGGLMNTEAFF.

CDR3 region: CASSQSKEQIQETQYF. The CDR3 DNA follows: TGCGCCAGCAGCCAATCGAAGGAGCAGATCCAAGAGACCCAGTACTTC. The rearrangement joins TRBV4-1 to TRBJ2-5; D is unclear. The CDR3 totals 16 residues. Trimming removed 2 bases at V and 1 base at J, with 14 bases between. CDR1 is MGHRA and CDR2 is YSYEKL in the germline V gene.

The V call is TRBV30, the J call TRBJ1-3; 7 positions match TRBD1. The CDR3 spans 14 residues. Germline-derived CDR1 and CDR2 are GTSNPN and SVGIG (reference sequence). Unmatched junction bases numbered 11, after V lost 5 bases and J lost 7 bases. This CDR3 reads CAWEKTGSGNTIYF. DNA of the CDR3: TGTGCCTGGGAGAAGACAGGGTCGGGGAACACCATATATTTT.